This T cell receptor beta chain was sequenced in a study of cytomegalovirus exposure and HLA in healthy donors (dated by TCRdb to about 2017). For the wider study: The 666 repertoires of the first cohort and the 95 to 150 validation repertoires were produced on the same platform, according to a later analysis. The study aimed to test whether signatures of past pathogen exposure could be identified by cataloging public T cell receptors. In addition to the first cohort of 666 subjects, a separate validation cohort of under 150 different subjects was used. High-throughput TCR immunosequencing, statistical association of individual TCRs with disease status, and machine learning were combined to predict cytomegalovirus infection status.

The library was made by the immunoSEQ multiplex PCR assay. The authors' analysis ran thus. A statistical classification framework was built to diagnose cytomegalovirus status from the catalog of TCR beta chain sequences. TCRdb took over this immuneACCESS table, retaining in-frame rearrangements with V and J assigned. Such tables are incomplete; in checked studies, under half of the missing clones stem from an unresolved V gene, and the remainder is unexplained. The V and J calls and clone size were taken over from that table, and D and trimming were inferred from the DNA. Across this sample there are 130,000 or so clones, with 90% seen only once. About 6.4% of the sample rests with the top ten. Separate from the roughly 660-subject first cohort, the validation cohort of 95 to 150 subjects was the group to which the donors belonged. For this chain, trimming is 4 bases at the V end and 5 bases at the J end, and the number of junction bases without a gene match is 8. The CDR3 goes from the cysteine to the phenylalanine over 14 residues. Solely the CDR3 DNA is kept, with 42 bases framed from the first base. The germline V gene encodes CDR1 SNHLY and CDR2 FYNNEI.

Concerning this clone itself: Its antigen is currently not known. The input lacks base qualities; no much larger clone sits a single base away.

The full study reports these points: The classifier was reported to diagnose cytomegalovirus status with high specificity and sensitivity in both the original cohort and the validation cohort. Most TCR sequences were seen in very few donors, while some public TCRs were found in many individuals. A total of 150 to 200 TCR beta chains were listed by the study as associated with cytomegalovirus. A later analysis had no HLA typing for the validation cohort, so co-occurrence there was scored across all 110 or so repertoires. The authors suggested that the approach could potentially be extended to other disease states and immunological phenotypes. Of the cluster scores, around 95% were above 0 in a later analysis, which found that TCRs clustered in the first cohort also tended to co-occur in the 95 to 150 validation repertoires. A few of the identified cytomegalovirus-associated TCR beta chains were confirmed in vitro to be specific for cytomegalovirus antigens.

The sequence was collected from a woman between 25 and 40 years old in good health and CMV-seropositive. Rearrangement joined TRBV2 to TRBJ2-7, with 7 bases matching TRBD1. The specimen sequenced was PBMCs. The bases are TGTGCCAGCAGTGTAAACAGGGGCCTAAACGAGCAGTACTTC. It encodes CASSVNRGLNEQYF.